These 4 T cell receptor beta chains were sequenced from one sample in a study of blood T cell repertoires in COVID-19 (dated by TCRdb to about 2020). Library preparation used the immunoSEQ multiplex PCR assay. This is the immuneACCESS table as TCRdb keeps it, with only in-frame sequences that have V and J called. A part of the clones is gone; compared with another copy, unresolved V genes explain less than half, and the rest is unexplained. In this sample the table shows approximately 260,000 clones, 85% to 90% of which occur a single time. 1.9% of the sample is held by the ten biggest clonotypes. Sequenced material: PBMCs or T cells enriched from blood (not recorded which). These receptor sequences come from a woman aged 60 to 75 who had recovered from COVID-19.

This chain uses TRBV27 with TRBJ1-1; D is undetermined. V shed 0 bases and J shed 8 bases, with 13 bases lying between them. CDR1 is MNHEY, CDR2 SMNVEV, per germline (reference sequence). The CDR3 consists of 14 residues. CDR3 loop: CASSLSVSGGEAFF. The CDR3 DNA is TGTGCCAGCAGTTTATCGGTATCAGGAGGGGAAGCTTTCTTT.

The chain combines TRBV10-2 with TRBJ1-4, with D maybe TRBD1 (6 bases). The CDR3 has 14 amino acids. V was pared by 8 bases and J by 4 bases, with 14 bases between. Looked up from germline, CDR1 is WSHSY and CDR2 is SAAADI. In DNA, the CDR3 is TGCGCCAGCCTTGAGACAGGCCGTAATGAAAAACTGTTTTTT. This encodes CASLETGRNEKLFF.

About this clone: This CDR3 is also generated by other DNA sequences in the sample. V is TRBV28 and J is TRBJ1-5; 10 bases are shared with TRBD1. The CDR3 loop spans 14 amino acids. The J segment lost 4 bases and the V segment lost 6 bases, leaving 3 bases of the junction unmatched. CDR1 and CDR2 (germline): MDHEN, SYDVKM. CDR3 residues: CASSPGQGNQPQHF. The CDR3 coding sequence is TGTGCCAGCAGCCCGGGACAGGGGAATCAGCCCCAGCATTTT.

The genes are TRBV28 and TRBJ2-7, with D possibly being TRBD2 (6 bases). This CDR3 is built from 12 residues. Deletions cut 8 bases from V and 2 bases from J, with 10 bases between. Germline CDR1 is MDHEN and CDR2 is SYDVKM. CDR3 nucleotides: TGTGCCAGCTTAGCGGAACCCTACGAGCAGTACTTC. It codes for CASLAEPYEQYF.